This T cell receptor (beta chain) comes out of a study of persistence of HIV-infected CD4 T cells. CDR3 length: 15 residues. J was trimmed by 6 bases and V by 4 bases; bases with no gene match: 9. CDR1 is ENHRY, CDR2 SYGVKD, per germline. The libraries were made with immunoSEQ version 4 in survey mode. Template was genomic DNA at 10 ng/uL, with up to 1 ug used per sample. The assay was immunoSEQ multiplex PCR, and TCRdb's table has in-frame clones only and misses some. The sample yields 40,000 or so clones, about 90% seen once. A remark on this clone: Its antigen is unidentified.

This nonspecific control used anti-CD3/anti-CD28 bead stimulation of CD4+ T cells. Sorting selected CD4+ T cells upregulating both CD40 ligand and CD69. CD4+ T cell counts exceeded 400 cells/uL; CMV serology was positive. General study points: Proviral oligoclonality tracked with TCR oligoclonality within the same sorted cells. TCRbeta richness was lower in CMV- and Gag-responding cells than in anti-CD3/anti-CD28-responding cells.

The chain has TRBV10-3 and TRBJ2-1; 7 nucleotides line up with TRBD2. This sequence originates from an adult man with HIV who was CMV-seropositive. This specimen was CD4+ T cells sorted from PBMCs after roughly 18-hour stimulation, taken from a patient who received antiretroviral therapy. The CDR3 nucleotides are TGTGCCATCAGTGGGGGGGGAGAGGCAACCAATGAGCAGTTCTTC. Translating gives CAISGGGEATNEQFF.